This TCR beta chain stems from a study of molecular identifiers for immune sequencing clone quantification. Preparation of naive CD8 libraries involved about 19,000 to 1,100,000 sorted cells and 10%, 30% or 50% RNA. As CD8+CD4-CCR7+CD45RA+ cells, naive CD8 T cells were sorted. TCRdb redid the calling of the PCR reads with MiXCR, one entry per CDR3 protein. Of about 640,000 distinct CDR3 sequences detected, 15% to 20% appear once; the ten largest clones hold around 0.86%. This CDR3 is 14 amino acids long. V lost 3 bases to trimming and J lost 7 bases, with 13 bases between them. Germline V gene data show CDR1 as MNHEY and CDR2 as SVGAGI. Study-wide points: Clones exceeding 20 RNA copies carried over 97% of effector molecules but under 1% of naive-cell molecules. Because of identical TCR molecules sharing a barcode, sizes of highly expanded clones could be underestimated.

This clonotype was observed at least ten times. The antigen remains unidentified. The chain is built from TRBV6-5 and TRBJ2-1; tentatively, D is TRBD1 or TRBD2 (5 bases each). This TCR was recovered from a human donor in good health. Some libraries in this study had Jurkat cell RNA spiked in. Sample: naive CD8+ T cells from blood, with Jurkat cell RNA spiked in. Subset reported: FACS-sorted CD8+CD4-CCR7+CD45RA+ naive T cells. In DNA, the CDR3 is TGTGCCAGCAGTTATAGAAGGGGAGAGAATGAGCAGTTCTTC. This encodes CASSYRRGENEQFF.